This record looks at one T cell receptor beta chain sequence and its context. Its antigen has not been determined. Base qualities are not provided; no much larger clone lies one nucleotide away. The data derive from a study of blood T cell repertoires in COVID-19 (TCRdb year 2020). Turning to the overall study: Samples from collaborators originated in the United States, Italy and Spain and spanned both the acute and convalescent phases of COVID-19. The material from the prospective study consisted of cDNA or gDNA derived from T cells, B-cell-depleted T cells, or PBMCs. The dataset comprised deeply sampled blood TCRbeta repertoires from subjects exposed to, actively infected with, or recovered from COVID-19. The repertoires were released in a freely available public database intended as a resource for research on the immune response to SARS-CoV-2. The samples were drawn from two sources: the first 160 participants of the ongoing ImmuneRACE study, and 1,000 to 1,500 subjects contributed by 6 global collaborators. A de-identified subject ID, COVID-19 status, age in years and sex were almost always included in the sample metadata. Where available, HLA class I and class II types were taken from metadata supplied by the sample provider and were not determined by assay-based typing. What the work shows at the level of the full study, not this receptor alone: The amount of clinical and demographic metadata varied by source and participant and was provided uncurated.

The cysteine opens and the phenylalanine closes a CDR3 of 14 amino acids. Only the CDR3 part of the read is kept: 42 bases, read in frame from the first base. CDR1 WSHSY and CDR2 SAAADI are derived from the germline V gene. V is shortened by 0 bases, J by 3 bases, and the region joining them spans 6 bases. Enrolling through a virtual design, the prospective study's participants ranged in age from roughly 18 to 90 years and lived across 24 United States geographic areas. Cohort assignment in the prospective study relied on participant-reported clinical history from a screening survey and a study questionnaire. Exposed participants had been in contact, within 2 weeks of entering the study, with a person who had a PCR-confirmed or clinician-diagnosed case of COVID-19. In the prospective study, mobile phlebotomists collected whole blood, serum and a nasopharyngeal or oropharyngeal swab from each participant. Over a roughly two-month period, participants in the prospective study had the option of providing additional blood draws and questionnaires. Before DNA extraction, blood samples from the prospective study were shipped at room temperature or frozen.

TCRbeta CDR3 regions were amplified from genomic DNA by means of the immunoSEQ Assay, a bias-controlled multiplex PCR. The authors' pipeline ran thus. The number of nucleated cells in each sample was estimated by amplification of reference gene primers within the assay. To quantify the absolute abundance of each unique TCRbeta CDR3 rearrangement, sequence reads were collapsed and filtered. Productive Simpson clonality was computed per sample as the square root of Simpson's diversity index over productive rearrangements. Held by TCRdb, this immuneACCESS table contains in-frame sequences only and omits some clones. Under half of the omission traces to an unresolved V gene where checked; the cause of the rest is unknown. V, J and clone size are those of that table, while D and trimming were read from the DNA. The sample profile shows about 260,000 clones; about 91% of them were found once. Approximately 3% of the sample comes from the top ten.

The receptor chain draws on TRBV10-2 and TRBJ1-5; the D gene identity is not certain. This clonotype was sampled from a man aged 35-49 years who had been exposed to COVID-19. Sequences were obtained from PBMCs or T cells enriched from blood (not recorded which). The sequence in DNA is TGCGCCAGCAGTGAGTCAAGCCTCAATCAGCCCCAGCATTTT. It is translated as CASSESSLNQPQHF.